Below are 22 T cell receptor beta chains sequenced from a single sample in a study of CXCR3-negative and CXCR3-positive naive CD8 T cells. The study's findings and limits: The TRB CDR3s that CXCR3-positive naive cells carried were more hydrophobic than those of CXCR3-negative naive cells.

It was by 5' RACE with UMI labels that the TRB cDNA libraries were prepared. From its re-call of the 5' RACE reads, TCRdb lists each CDR3 protein once, without DNA. The sample data list 55,000 to 65,000 distinct CDR3 sequences. For these TCRs, the target antigens are not known. Sequences were obtained from naive CXCR3+ CD8+ T cells from blood. The subset here: CD45RO-CCR7+CD27+CD95- naive CD8+ T cells expressing CXCR3 (TNR3+). The receptor set was obtained from a human donor in good health. Some clones in this sample may be carry-over from other donors' samples.

The chain combines TRBV4-3 with TRBJ2-5; lacking DNA, the TRBD2 call made by TCRdb goes unchecked. The CDR3 consists of 14 residues. Germline CDR1 LGHNA, CDR2 YSLEER. The CDR3 here is CASSRTSGQETQYF.

J is TRBJ2-2 and V is TRBV3-1; lacking DNA, the TRBD1 call made by TCRdb goes unchecked. CDR3 length: 15 amino acids. The germline V gene encodes CDR1 LGHDT and CDR2 YNNKEL (reference sequence). CDR3 sequence reads: CASSQGTANTGELFF. Using reference TRBV3-1 and TRBJ2-2 for the parts outside the CDR3, the full variable domain is DTAVSQTPKYLVTQMGNDKSIKCEQNLGHDTMYWYKQDSKKFLKIMFSYNNKELIINETVPNRFSPKSPDKAHLNLHINSLELGDSAVYFCASSQGTANTGELFFGEGSRLTVL.

V gene TRBV7-7 combines with J gene TRBJ2-5; with no DNA, the TCRdb D assignment of TRBD2 cannot be verified. Germline CDR1 is SSHAT and CDR2 is FNYEAQ (reference sequence). The CDR3 consists of 17 residues. The CDR3 loop reads CASSSASSGGIQETQYF.

This clonotype is classed as medium-sized (0.01 to 0.1%) by frequency. The chain has TRBV27 and TRBJ1-5; TCRdb selects TRBD1, and the lack of DNA leaves this call unchecked. In germline, CDR1 is MNHEY, CDR2 SMNVEV (reference sequence). This CDR3 region has 12 residues. The chain's CDR3 is CASSAPDQPQHF.

The chain uses TRBV3-1 and TRBJ2-7; the TRBD2 assignment by TCRdb is unverifiable without DNA. This CDR3 contains 19 residues. CDR1 LGHDT and CDR2 YNNKEL come from the germline V gene (reference sequence). Here the CDR3 reads CASSQDSKGRTAVSYEQYF.

The chain's CDR3 is CASSKLDGGSYEQYF. This chain uses TRBV25-1 with TRBJ2-7; the TCRdb call, TRBD1, lacks DNA for checking. The CDR3 consists of 15 residues. Germline CDR1 is MGHDK and CDR2 is SYGVNS.

J is TRBJ2-2 and V is TRBV6-2 or TRBV6-3. Germline CDR1 reads MNHEY; CDR2 reads SVGEGT. The CDR3 runs to 13 residues. The CDR3 loop reads CASSYLNTGELFF.

J is TRBJ2-1 and V is TRBV27; lacking DNA, the TRBD1 call made by TCRdb goes unchecked. Germline V CDR1 and CDR2: MNHEY, SMNVEV (reference sequence). CDR3 length: 15 residues. This CDR3 is CASSLADRGYNEQFF.

This rearrangement joins TRBV29-1 to TRBJ1-1. CDR1 and CDR2 from the germline V gene are SQVTM and ANQGSEA. The CDR3 contains 12 residues. The CDR3 protein is CSVVGSNTEAFF.

The genes are TRBV25-1 and TRBJ2-5; the D call of TRBD2 rests on TCRdb alone, since no DNA is present to check it. CDR3 length: 16 amino acids. From germline, CDR1 is MGHDK and CDR2 SYGVNS. CDR3 residues: CASSPNSLAPQETQYF.

The chain employs TRBV11-1 and TRBJ2-7; TCRdb's D call of TRBD1 is untestable without DNA. This CDR3 is 12 amino acids long. CDR1 is SGHAT, CDR2 FQDESV, per germline (reference sequence). CDR3 sequence: CASGLTGNEQYF. Full variable domain (missing parts from reference TRBV11-1 and TRBJ2-7): EAEVAQSPRYKITEKSQAVAFWCDPISGHATLYWYRQILGQGPELLVQFQDESVVDDSQLPKDRFSAERLKGVDSTLKIQPAELGDSAMYLCASGLTGNEQYFGPGTRLTVT.

The chain is built from TRBV12-5 and TRBJ1-6; TCRdb returns TRBD1, unconfirmable since there is no DNA. CDR3 length equals 14 residues. Germline V gives CDR1 LGHNT, CDR2 FRNRAP. Here the CDR3 reads CASGFGQGVSPLHF.

V and J are TRBV12-3 or TRBV12-4 and TRBJ1-1; TCRdb selects TRBD1, and the lack of DNA leaves this call unchecked. This CDR3 is built from 14 residues. The chain's CDR3 is CASSLGQGYSEAFF.

The J gene is TRBJ2-3, the V gene TRBV29-1; TCRdb's D call, TRBD1, is unchecked because there is no DNA. The CDR3 is 14 amino acids. The germline V gene encodes CDR1 SQVTM and CDR2 ANQGSEA. The CDR3 loop reads CSVEQGVQRDTQYF.

This chain's CDR3 is CASSQTTSNGEQYF. The rearrangement joins TRBV13 to TRBJ2-7; TCRdb's D gene call, TRBD2, goes unchecked for lack of DNA. CDR1 and CDR2 (germline): PRHDT, FYEKMQ (reference sequence). The CDR3 totals 14 residues.

The J gene is TRBJ1-6, the V gene TRBV27; TCRdb's D call of TRBD1 is untestable without DNA. The CDR3 consists of 16 residues. Germline V gene lookup returns CDR1 MNHEY and CDR2 SMNVEV (reference sequence). CDR3 residues: CASSLNPAPYNSPLHF.

The chain uses TRBV10-3 and TRBJ1-4; TCRdb's D call of TRBD1 is untestable without DNA. The CDR3 extends over 18 amino acids. Germline V CDR1 and CDR2: ENHRY, SYGVKD. The chain's CDR3 is CAISPAGTDRPNDEKLFF.

This chain joins TRBV7-6 and TRBJ1-1; TCRdb outputs TRBD1, but without DNA this stays unchecked. This CDR3 contains 15 residues. CDR1 and CDR2 (germline): SGHVS, FNYEAQ. The chain's CDR3 is CASSPYFRGDTEAFF.

CDR3 amino acids: CASSLSWSLAGTDTQYF. The V call is TRBV7-6, the J call TRBJ2-3; checking the TCRdb D call of TRBD2 is not possible without DNA. This CDR3 has 17 residues. Germline values: CDR1 SGHVS, CDR2 FNYEAQ.

The V gene is TRBV4-3, the J gene TRBJ2-7. The germline gives CDR1 LGHNA, CDR2 YSLEER. This CDR3 region has 14 residues. CDR3 loop: CASSQGQSSYEQYF.

CDR3 amino acids: CSATDGLAGPTDTQYF. V and J are TRBV20-1 and TRBJ2-3; TCRdb selects TRBD2, and the lack of DNA leaves this call unchecked. This CDR3 spans 16 amino acids. Germline CDR1 is DFQATT and CDR2 is SNEGSKA (reference sequence).

This chain links TRBV29-1 with TRBJ2-1; TCRdb calls TRBD2, which cannot be checked without DNA. The CDR3 loop spans 12 amino acids. Germline lookup yields CDR1 SQVTM and CDR2 ANQGSEA. The CDR3 here is CSVPGLAGGQFF.